What follows is one T cell receptor beta chain and its context. It has no known antigen specificity. No base-level quality is on record; no much larger clone is a single base apart. The time point label for this specimen denotes: pretreatment peripheral blood. The cohort included 29 patients with locally advanced or metastatic urothelial carcinoma who were treated at Memorial Sloan Kettering on a trial protocol. Peripheral blood mononuclear cells were collected pretreatment and during treatment, with between 1 and 8 total time points obtained per patient. The Qiagen DNeasy Blood extraction kit was used to purify genomic DNA from total PBMCs and tumor samples. PBMCs were collected pretreatment and during treatment and were isolated and stored as previously described. The data were obtained in a study of PD-L1 blockade in urothelial cancer (dated by TCRdb to the late 2010s). Some background on the complete study: Every patient began therapy in 2014 and was given atezolizumab 1,200 mg intravenously every 3 weeks. About 85% of the roughly 29 patients were identified as males with urothelial cancer of bladder origin, and a prior smoking history was reported by 18 of 29 patients. An ECOG performance status of 0 or 1 was recorded for the patients, and 0 to 3 prior chemotherapy regimens had been received by the patients. Blood samples were analyzed at 3 weeks after treatment start (second dose) and at 6 weeks after treatment start. Blood samples gave median yields of around 140,000 T cells and 82,636 unique TCRs, along with a median clonality of around 0.08. An exploratory multi-omic analysis was conducted of the somatic, immune and clinical correlates of response to PD-L1 blockade with atezolizumab in urothelial cancer. Pretreatment tumor samples, along with matched peripheral blood serially collected before and after atezolizumab treatment, were subjected to TCR sequencing. Durable clinical benefit meant progression-free survival longer than 6 months, and TCR features were also tested against progression-free and overall survival. Whole exome sequencing and RNA sequencing of pretreatment tumors were performed alongside TCR sequencing in the same patients. Durable clinical benefit was achieved by nine patients but not by the remaining 20. Just over 28 patients had pretreatment blood TCR-seq, some 25 had at least one posttreatment blood collection, and some 25 had tumor TCR-seq. Broad study findings and their caveats: Among patients with durable benefit, tumor-associated TCR clones showed greater expansion in peripheral blood 3 weeks after treatment started (n ≈ 20, p = 0.022). Improved progression-free and overall survival was associated with having pretreatment peripheral blood TCR clonality below the median. Because of the small sample size (n ≈ 29) and the many exploratory analyses performed, the results are intended to be regarded as hypothesis-generating.

Synthetic TCR analog templates were spiked into each PCR to estimate absolute template abundance from read counts. TCRbeta CDR3 regions were amplified from genomic DNA with bias-controlled V and J gene primers using the immunoSEQ assay. Sequencing of rearranged TCRbeta segments was done at approximately 20X coverage. In the paper's pipeline: Clustering was used to correct sequencing errors, and CDR3s were annotated against IMGT to assign V, D and J genes. Downstream analyses used only productive TCRbeta rearrangements and left out out-of-frame or stop-codon sequences. Clonality was calculated as one minus the Shannon entropy normalized by the log of the number of unique productive sequences. Clones differing between time points or between blood and tumor were identified by Fisher's exact test with Benjamini-Hochberg correction at adjusted p below 0.01. In TCRdb, the immuneACCESS table is reduced to in-frame sequences with V and J assigned. These tables do not hold every clone; where another copy was compared, an unresolved V gene accounts for under half, and the others remain unexplained. That table furnishes V, J and clone size, whereas the DNA furnished D and trimming. Recorded for this sample are tens of thousands of clones; 90% of them occurred a single time. Under 2% of the sample belongs to the ten largest clones.

CDR1 MDHEN and CDR2 SYDVKM were looked up in the germline V gene. V and J lose 6 bases and 5 bases, and a span of 13 bases separates them. The CDR3 sequence holds 13 residues, the cysteine and phenylalanine included. Only CDR3 DNA is held: 39 bases, read in frame from base 1. The TCR was taken from a man aged 55 to 70 with urothelial cancer. The sequenced sample was PBMCs, obtained around atezolizumab (anti-PD-L1) treatment. This receptor chain uses TRBV28 and TRBJ2-5; no D gene is confidently identified. In nucleotide form, the sequence is TGTGCCAGCAGCCCCGGTGTTCTGGAGACCCAGTACTTC. Its protein reads: CASSPGVLETQYF.